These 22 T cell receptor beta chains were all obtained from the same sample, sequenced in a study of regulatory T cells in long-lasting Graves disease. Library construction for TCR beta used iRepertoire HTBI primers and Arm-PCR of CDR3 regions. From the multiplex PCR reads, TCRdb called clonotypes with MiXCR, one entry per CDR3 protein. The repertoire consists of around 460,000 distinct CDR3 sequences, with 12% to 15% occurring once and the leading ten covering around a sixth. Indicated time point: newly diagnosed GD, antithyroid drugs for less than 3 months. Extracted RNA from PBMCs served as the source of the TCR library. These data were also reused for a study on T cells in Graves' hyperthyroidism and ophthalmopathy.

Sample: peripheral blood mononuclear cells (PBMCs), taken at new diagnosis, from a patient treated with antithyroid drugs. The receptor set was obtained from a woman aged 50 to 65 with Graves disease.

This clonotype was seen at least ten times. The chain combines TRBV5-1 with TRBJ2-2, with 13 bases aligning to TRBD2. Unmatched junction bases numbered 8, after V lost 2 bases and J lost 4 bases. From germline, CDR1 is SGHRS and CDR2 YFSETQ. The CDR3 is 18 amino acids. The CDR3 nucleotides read TGCGCCAGCAGCTTCTACAGGACTAGCGGGAGTATCACCGGGGAGCTGTTTTTT. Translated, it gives CASSFYRTSGSITGELFF. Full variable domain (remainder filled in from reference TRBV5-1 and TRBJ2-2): KAGVTQTPRYLIKTRGQQVTLSCSPISGHRSVSWYQQTPGQGLQFLFEYFSETQRNKGNFPGRFSGRQFSNSRSEMNVSTLELGDSALYLCASSFYRTSGSITGELFFGEGSRLTVL.

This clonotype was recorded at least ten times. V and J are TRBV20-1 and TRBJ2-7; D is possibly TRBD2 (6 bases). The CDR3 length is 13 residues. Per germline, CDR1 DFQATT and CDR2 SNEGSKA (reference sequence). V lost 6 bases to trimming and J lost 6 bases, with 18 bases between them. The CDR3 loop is CSAPSEESFEQYF. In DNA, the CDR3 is TGCAGTGCCCCTAGCGAGGAATCTTTCGAGCAGTACTTC.

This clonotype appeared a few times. For the CDR3, the DNA is TGCGCCAGCAGCCAAGATCAACTAGCGGGAATCGTTTTCTTC. Protein: CASSQDQLAGIVFF. The gene calls are TRBV4-1 and TRBJ2-1; TRBD2 matches 10 bases. CDR3 length: 14 residues. J gave up 16 bases and V 0 bases, and 9 bases lay outside the gene matches. Per germline, CDR1 MGHRA and CDR2 YSYEKL.

The chain's CDR3 is CATTPGVGTDTQYF. The CDR3 nucleotides read TGTGCCACCACTCCGGGAGTCGGTACAGATACGCAGTATTTT. The gene calls are TRBV24-1 and TRBJ2-3; TRBD2 is a possible D gene (6 bases). CDR1 and CDR2 (germline): KGHDR, SFDVKD. Deletions cut 8 bases from V and 3 bases from J, with 14 bases between. The CDR3 has 14 residues.

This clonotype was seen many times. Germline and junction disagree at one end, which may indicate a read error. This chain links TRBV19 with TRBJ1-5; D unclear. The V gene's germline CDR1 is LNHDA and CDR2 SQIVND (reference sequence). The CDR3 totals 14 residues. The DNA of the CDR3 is TGTGCCACTACCCCCACTGACGGCAACCAGCCCCAGCATTTT. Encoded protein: CATTPTDGNQPQHF.

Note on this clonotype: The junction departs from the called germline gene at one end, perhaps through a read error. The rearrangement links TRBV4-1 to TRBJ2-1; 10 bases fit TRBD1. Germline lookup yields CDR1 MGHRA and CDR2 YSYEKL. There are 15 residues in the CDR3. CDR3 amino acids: CASSSGTGVGNEQFF. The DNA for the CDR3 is TGTGCCAGCAGCTCCGGGACAGGGGTCGGGAATGAGCAGTTCTTC.

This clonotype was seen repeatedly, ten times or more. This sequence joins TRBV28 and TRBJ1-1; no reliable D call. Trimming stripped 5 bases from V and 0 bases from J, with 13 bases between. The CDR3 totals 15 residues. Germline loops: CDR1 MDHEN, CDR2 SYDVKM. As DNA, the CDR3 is TGTGCCAGCAGTCTTAGACGGATCATGAACACTGAAGCTTTCTTT. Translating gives CASSLRRIMNTEAFF.

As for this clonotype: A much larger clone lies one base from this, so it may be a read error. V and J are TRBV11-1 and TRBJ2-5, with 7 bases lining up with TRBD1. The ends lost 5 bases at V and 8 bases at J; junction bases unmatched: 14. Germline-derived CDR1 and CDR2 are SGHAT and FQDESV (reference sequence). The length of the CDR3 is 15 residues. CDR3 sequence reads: CASSALTGAGDTQYF. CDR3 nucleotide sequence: TGTGCCAGCAGCGCCCTTACAGGGGCCGGAGATACCCAGTACTTC.

The chain's CDR3 is CASRLGTANTGELFF. The DNA for the CDR3 is TGTGCCAGCAGATTGGGGACAGCGAACACCGGGGAGCTGTTTTTT. The chain carries TRBV7-2 and TRBJ2-2; TRBD1 matches at 7 bases. V shed 6 bases, J shed 0 bases, and the junction held 4 bases outside the gene matches. The CDR3 is 15 amino acids. From germline, CDR1 is SGHTA and CDR2 FQGNSA.

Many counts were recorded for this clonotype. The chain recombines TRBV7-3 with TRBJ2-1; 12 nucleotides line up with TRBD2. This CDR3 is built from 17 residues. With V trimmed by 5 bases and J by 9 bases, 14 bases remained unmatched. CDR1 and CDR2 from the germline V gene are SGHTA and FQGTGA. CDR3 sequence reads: CASSPTGASGRAAEQFF. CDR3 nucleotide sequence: TGTGCCAGCAGCCCAACCGGGGCTAGCGGGAGGGCGGCTGAGCAGTTCTTC.

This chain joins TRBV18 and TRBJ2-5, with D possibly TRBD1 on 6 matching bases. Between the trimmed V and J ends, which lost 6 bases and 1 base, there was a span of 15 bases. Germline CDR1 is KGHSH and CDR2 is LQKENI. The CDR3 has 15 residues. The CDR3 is CASSPGTPPQETQYF. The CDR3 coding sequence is TGTGCCAGCTCGCCCGGGACACCTCCCCAAGAGACCCAGTACTTC.

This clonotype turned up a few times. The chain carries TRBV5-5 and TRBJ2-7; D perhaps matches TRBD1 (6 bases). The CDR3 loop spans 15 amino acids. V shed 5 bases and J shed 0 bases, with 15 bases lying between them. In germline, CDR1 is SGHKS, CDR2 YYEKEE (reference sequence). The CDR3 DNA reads TGTGCCAGCAGGCAGCCACAGGGCGACTCCTACGAGCAGTACTTC. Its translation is CASRQPQGDSYEQYF.

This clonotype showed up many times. The CDR3 sequence is CASSGGSGSDEQYF. The CDR3 nucleotides read TGCGCCAGCAGCGGAGGGTCGGGGTCGGACGAGCAGTACTTC. The V gene is TRBV5-1, the J gene TRBJ2-7, with a possible D match to TRBD2 (6 bases). V lost 4 bases to trimming and J lost 5 bases, with 16 bases between them. CDR1 and CDR2 (germline): SGHRS, YFSETQ. CDR3 length: 14 amino acids.

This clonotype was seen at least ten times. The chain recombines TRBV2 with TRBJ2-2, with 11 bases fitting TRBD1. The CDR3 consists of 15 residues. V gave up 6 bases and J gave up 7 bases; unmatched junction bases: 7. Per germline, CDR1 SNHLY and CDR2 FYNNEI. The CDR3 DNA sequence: TGTGCCAGCAGCGGACAGGGGGCTGGCAACGGGGAGCTGTTTTTT. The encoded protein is CASSGQGAGNGELFF.

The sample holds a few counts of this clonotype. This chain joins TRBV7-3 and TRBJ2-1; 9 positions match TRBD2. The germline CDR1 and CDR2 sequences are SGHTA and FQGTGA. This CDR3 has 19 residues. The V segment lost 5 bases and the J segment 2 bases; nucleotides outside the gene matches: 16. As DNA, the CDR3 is TGTGCCAGCAGCCGCGGGGGCGGGAGGGGGCTTGGCGCCTACAATGAGCAGTTCTTC. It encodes CASSRGGGRGLGAYNEQFF.

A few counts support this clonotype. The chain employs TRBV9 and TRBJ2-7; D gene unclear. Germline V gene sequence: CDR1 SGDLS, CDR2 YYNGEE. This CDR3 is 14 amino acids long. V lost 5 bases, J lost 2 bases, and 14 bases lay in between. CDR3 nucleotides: TGTGCCAGCAGTGCCGACCTAGAACCCTACGAGCAGTACTTC. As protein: CASSADLEPYEQYF.

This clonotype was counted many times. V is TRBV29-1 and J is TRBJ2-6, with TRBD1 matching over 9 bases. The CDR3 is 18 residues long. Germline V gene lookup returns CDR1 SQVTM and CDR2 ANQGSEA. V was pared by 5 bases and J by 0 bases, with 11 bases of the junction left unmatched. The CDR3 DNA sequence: TGCAGCGTTTTCTCCGGGACAGGGTACTCCTCTGGGGCCAACGTCCTGACTTTC. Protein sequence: CSVFSGTGYSSGANVLTF. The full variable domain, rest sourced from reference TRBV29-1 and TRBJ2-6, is SAVISQKPSRDICQRGTSLTIQCQVDSQVTMMFWYRQQPGQSLTLIATANQGSEATYESGFVIDKFPISRPNLTFSTLTVSNMSPEDSSIYLCSVFSGTGYSSGANVLTFGAGSRLTVL.

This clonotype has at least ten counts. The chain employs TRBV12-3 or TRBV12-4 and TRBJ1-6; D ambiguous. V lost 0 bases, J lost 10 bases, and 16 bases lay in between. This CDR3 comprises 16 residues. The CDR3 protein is CASSLALGVLGSPLHF. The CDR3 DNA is TGTGCCAGCAGTTTAGCGCTGGGCGTCCTAGGGTCACCCCTCCACTTT.

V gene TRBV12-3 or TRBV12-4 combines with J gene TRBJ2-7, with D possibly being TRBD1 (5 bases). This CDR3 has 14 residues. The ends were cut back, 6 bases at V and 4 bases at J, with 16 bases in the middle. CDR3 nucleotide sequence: TGTGCCAGCAGCCGTGACAGCTTCGCGTACGAGCAGTACTTC. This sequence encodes CASSRDSFAYEQYF.

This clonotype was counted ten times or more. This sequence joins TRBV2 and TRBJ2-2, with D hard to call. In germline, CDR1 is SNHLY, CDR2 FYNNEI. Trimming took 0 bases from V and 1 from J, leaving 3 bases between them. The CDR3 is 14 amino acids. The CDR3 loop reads CASSEAQNTGELFF. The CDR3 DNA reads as TGTGCCAGCAGTGAAGCGCAGAACACCGGGGAGCTGTTTTTT.

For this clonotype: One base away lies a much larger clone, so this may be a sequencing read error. The CDR3 reads CAWSQTGTITYEQYF. CDR3 nucleotides: TGTGCCTGGAGTCAGACAGGGACCATCACCTACGAGCAGTACTTC. The chain recombines TRBV30 with TRBJ2-7, with 7 positions matching TRBD1. The CDR3 covers 15 residues. The V segment lost 2 bases and the J segment 2 bases; nucleotides outside the gene matches: 9. Germline V lookup: CDR1 GTSNPN, CDR2 SVGIG (reference sequence).

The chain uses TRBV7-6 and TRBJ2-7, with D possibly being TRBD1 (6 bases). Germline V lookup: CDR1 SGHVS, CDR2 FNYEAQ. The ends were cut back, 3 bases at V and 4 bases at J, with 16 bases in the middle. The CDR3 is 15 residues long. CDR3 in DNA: TGTGCCAGCAGCTTGGGTGTCGGCCAGGGGTACGAGCAGTACTTC. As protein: CASSLGVGQGYEQYF.